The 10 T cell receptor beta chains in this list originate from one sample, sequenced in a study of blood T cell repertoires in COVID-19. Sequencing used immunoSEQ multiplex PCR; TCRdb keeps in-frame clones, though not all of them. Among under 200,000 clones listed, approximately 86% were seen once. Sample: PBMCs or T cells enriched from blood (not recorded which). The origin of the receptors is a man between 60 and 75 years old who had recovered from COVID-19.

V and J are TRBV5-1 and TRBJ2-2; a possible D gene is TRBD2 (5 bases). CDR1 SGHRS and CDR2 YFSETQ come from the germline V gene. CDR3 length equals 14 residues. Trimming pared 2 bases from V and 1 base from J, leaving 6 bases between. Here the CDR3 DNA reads TGCGCCAGCAGCTTCGGGGAGAACACCGGGGAGCTGTTTTTT. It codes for CASSFGENTGELFF.

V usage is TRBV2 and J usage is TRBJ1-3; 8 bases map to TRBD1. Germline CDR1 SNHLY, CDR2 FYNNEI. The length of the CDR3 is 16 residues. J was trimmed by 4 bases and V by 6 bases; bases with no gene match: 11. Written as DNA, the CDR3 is TGTGCCAGCAGGGTCTCGACAGGGGCGGCAGGAAACACCATATATTTT. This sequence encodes CASRVSTGAAGNTIYF.

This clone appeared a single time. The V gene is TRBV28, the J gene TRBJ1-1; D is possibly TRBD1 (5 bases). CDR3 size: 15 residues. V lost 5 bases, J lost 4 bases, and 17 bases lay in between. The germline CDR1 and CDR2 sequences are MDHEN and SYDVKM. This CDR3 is CASSPGTEWSTEAFF. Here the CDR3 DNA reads TGTGCCAGCAGTCCAGGGACTGAGTGGAGCACTGAAGCTTTCTTT. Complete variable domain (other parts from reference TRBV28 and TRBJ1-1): DVKVTQSSRYLVKRTGEKVFLECVQDMDHENMFWYRQDPGLGLRLIYFSYDVKMKEKGDIPEGYSVSREKKERFSLILESASTNQTSMYLCASSPGTEWSTEAFFGQGTRLTVV.

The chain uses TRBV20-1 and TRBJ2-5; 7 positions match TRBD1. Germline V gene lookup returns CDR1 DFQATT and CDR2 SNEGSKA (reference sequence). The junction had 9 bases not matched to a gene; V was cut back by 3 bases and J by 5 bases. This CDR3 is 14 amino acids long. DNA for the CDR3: TGCAGTGCTAGTCAGGGGGTTAGAGGGGAGACCCAGTACTTC. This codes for CSASQGVRGETQYF.

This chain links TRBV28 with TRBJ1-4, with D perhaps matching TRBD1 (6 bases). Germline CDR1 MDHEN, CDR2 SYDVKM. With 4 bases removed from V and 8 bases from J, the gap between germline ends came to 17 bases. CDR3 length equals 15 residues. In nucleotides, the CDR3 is TGTGCCAGCAGTTCGGGAACAGGGTCTCTGGAAAAACTGTTTTTT. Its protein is CASSSGTGSLEKLFF.

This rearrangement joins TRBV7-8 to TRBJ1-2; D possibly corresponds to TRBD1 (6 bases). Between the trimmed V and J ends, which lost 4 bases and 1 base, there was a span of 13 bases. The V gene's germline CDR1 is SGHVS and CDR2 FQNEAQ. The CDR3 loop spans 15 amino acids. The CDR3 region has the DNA TGTGCCAGCAGCTATGCCGGGACACTTAACTATGGCTACACCTTC. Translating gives CASSYAGTLNYGYTF. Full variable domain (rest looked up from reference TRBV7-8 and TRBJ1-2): GAGVSQSPRYKVAKRGQDVALRCDPISGHVSLFWYQQALGQGPEFLTYFQNEAQLDKSGLPSDRFFAERPEGSVSTLKIQRTQQEDSAVYLCASSYAGTLNYGYTFGSGTRLTVV.

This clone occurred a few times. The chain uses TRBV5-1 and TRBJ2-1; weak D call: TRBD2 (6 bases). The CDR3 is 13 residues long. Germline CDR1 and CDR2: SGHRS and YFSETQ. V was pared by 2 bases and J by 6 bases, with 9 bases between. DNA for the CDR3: TGCGCCAGCAGCTTAATGGGGGGCAATGAGCAGTTCTTC. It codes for CASSLMGGNEQFF.

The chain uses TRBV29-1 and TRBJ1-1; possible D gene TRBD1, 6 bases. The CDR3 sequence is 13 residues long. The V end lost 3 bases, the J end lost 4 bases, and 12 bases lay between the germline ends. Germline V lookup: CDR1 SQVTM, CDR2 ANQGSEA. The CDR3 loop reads CSVDGGAVTEAFF. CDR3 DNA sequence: TGCAGCGTTGATGGGGGCGCGGTCACTGAAGCTTTCTTT.

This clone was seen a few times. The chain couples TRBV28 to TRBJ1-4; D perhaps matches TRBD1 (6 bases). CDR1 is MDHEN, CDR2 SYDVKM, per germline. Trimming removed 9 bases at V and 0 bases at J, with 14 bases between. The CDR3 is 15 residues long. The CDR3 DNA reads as TGTGCCAGTTCAATACAGGGCGCAACTAATGAAAAACTGTTTTTT. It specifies CASSIQGATNEKLFF.

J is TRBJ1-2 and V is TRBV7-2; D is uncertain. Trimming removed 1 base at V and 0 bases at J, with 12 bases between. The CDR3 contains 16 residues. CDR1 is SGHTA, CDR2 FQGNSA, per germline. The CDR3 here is CASSLVPVATNYGYTF. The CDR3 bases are TGTGCCAGCAGCTTAGTGCCCGTAGCTACTAACTATGGCTACACCTTC. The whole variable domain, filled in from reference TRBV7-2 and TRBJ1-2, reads GAGVSQSPSNKVTEKGKDVELRCDPISGHTALYWYRQSLGQGLEFLIYFQGNSAPDKSGLPSDRFSAERTGGSVSTLTIQRTQQEDSAVYLCASSLVPVATNYGYTFGSGTRLTVV.